Shown below are 24 T cell receptor beta chains from a single sample sequenced in a study of blood T cell repertoires in COVID-19. Here immunoSEQ multiplex PCR was the method, and the copy in TCRdb shows in-frame clones only, minus some. The sample includes 150,000 to 200,000 clones, roughly 77% seen only once; the top ten take over 5%. Material: peripheral blood. The source is a middle-aged woman with COVID-19, enrolled during active disease.

This clone was found once. The gene calls are TRBV9 and TRBJ2-3, with 7 bases lining up with TRBD2. Per the germline V gene, CDR1 is SGDLS and CDR2 is YYNGEE. V trimming: 6 bases; J trimming: 3 bases; junction bases outside the gene matches: 10. This CDR3 contains 15 residues. In nucleotides, the CDR3 is TGTGCCAGCACCGAGACTAGCAGCAAAACAGATACGCAGTATTTT. Its protein product is CASTETSSKTDTQYF.

The chain employs TRBV7-9 and TRBJ1-6, with a tentative D call TRBD1 (6 bases). Germline CDR1 is SEHNR and CDR2 is FQNEAQ (reference sequence). The CDR3 consists of 16 residues. The V gene lost 4 bases and the J gene lost 6 bases, with 16 bases spanning the gap. The CDR3 region is CASSSETWGPNSPLHF. CDR3 coding DNA: TGTGCCAGCAGCTCCGAGACCTGGGGGCCTAATTCACCCCTCCACTTT.

This clone was recorded a few times. At one boundary the junction diverges from the germline segment, which might be a read error. The chain recombines TRBV5-4 with TRBJ2-2, with D maybe TRBD2 (5 bases). CDR1 is SGHNT and CDR2 is YYREEE in the germline V gene (reference sequence). The CDR3 has 16 amino acids. CDR3 DNA: TGTGCCAGCAGCTTGAGGACCTTAGCGAAAACCGGGGAGCTGTTTTTT. Translating gives CASSLRTLAKTGELFF.

The rearrangement links TRBV5-1 to TRBJ1-1, with D uncertain. The germline gives CDR1 SGHRS, CDR2 YFSETQ. CDR3 length: 12 residues. V lost 0 bases and J 7 bases, leaving 7 bases between the germline ends. The CDR3 nucleotides read TGCGCCAGCAGCTTGGGACGGGATGAAGCTTTCTTT. Its translation: CASSLGRDEAFF.

In this sample, this clone turned up a few times. This chain links TRBV5-1 with TRBJ1-1, with TRBD1 identical over 9 bases. Per the germline V gene, CDR1 is SGHRS and CDR2 is YFSETQ. CDR3 size: 13 residues. Losses at the gene ends were 2 bases for V and 7 bases for J; bases not matched to a gene: 3. CDR3 in DNA: TGCGCCAGCAGCTTTCGACAGGGGGATGAAGCTTTCTTT. As protein: CASSFRQGDEAFF.

This clone turned up a few times. This sequence joins TRBV19 and TRBJ2-7, with 10 positions matching TRBD2. Trimming at V came to 5 bases and at J to 4 bases, leaving 8 bases not matched to a gene. Germline V gene sequence: CDR1 LNHDA, CDR2 SQIVND (reference sequence). This CDR3 region has 15 residues. CDR3 amino acids: CASSVSGRAFYEQYF. The CDR3 bases are TGTGCCAGTAGTGTCAGCGGGAGGGCCTTTTACGAGCAGTACTTC.

The rearrangement uses TRBV19 and TRBJ2-1; D not resolved. Germline lookup yields CDR1 LNHDA and CDR2 SQIVND (reference sequence). This CDR3 has 14 amino acids. V shed 6 bases and J shed 0 bases, with 9 bases lying between them. The CDR3 sequence: CASRVAVSYNEQFF. The CDR3 bases are TGTGCCAGTAGGGTTGCGGTCTCCTACAATGAGCAGTTCTTC.

V gene TRBV7-8 combines with J gene TRBJ2-5; perhaps TRBD1 as D (5 bases). Germline lookup yields CDR1 SGHVS and CDR2 FQNEAQ. This CDR3 is built from 15 residues. V shed 2 bases and J shed 1 base, with 11 bases lying between them. CDR3 sequence (DNA): TGTGCCAGCAGCTTATATTTAGGGGTCCAAGAGACCCAGTACTTC. It is translated as CASSLYLGVQETQYF.

This chain links TRBV7-3 with TRBJ2-3, with 12 bases identical to TRBD2. Germline CDR1 and CDR2: SGHTA and FQGTGA. CDR3 length: 13 amino acids. V lost 8 bases to trimming and J lost 4 bases; unmatched junction nucleotides: 1. The CDR3 spells CASSSGGADTQYF. CDR3 nucleotide sequence: TGTGCCAGCTCTAGCGGGGGGGCAGATACGCAGTATTTT.

CDR3 in amino acids: CATSRDSGRAFF. The CDR3 bases are TGTGCCACCAGCAGGGACTCCGGGAGAGCTTTCTTT. The chain combines TRBV15 with TRBJ1-1; D remains unclear. Trimming pared 3 bases from V and 10 bases from J, leaving 12 bases between. CDR1 is LNHNV and CDR2 is YYDKDF in the germline V gene (reference sequence). This CDR3 has 12 amino acids.

CDR3 loop: CASTTGLAGGVEQFF. DNA for the CDR3: TGTGCCAGCACTACCGGACTAGCGGGAGGAGTTGAGCAGTTCTTC. The rearrangement links TRBV6-5 to TRBJ2-1; TRBD2 matches at 14 bases. Germline V gene lookup returns CDR1 MNHEY and CDR2 SVGAGI. V lost 7 bases to trimming and J lost 9 bases; unmatched junction nucleotides: 8. CDR3 size: 15 residues.

This sequence joins TRBV29-1 and TRBJ1-2; D not resolved. The V and J ends lost 1 base and 3 bases respectively, with 3 bases between them. Germline V CDR1 and CDR2: SQVTM, ANQGSEA. The CDR3 spans 11 residues. CDR3 coding DNA: TGCAGCGTTGAAGGAGACTATGGCTACACCTTC. It yields the protein CSVEGDYGYTF.

The V and J genes are TRBV4-2 and TRBJ2-7; 7 positions agree with TRBD1. V shed 1 base, J shed 3 bases, and the junction held 6 bases outside the gene matches. This CDR3 contains 15 residues. Germline V gene lookup returns CDR1 LGHNA and CDR2 YNFKEQ. CDR3 bases: TGTGCCAGCAGCCAAGCATGGCAGGGGGACTACGAGCAGTACTTC. This sequence encodes CASSQAWQGDYEQYF.

V and J are TRBV21-1 and TRBJ2-5; the table's D gene call, TRBD1, was not cross checked with the DNA. TRBV21-1 is recorded as a pseudogene. This CDR3 comprises 12 residues. The CDR3 DNA reads as TGTGCCAGCAGCAATACACAAGAGACCCAGTACTTC. Its protein product is CASSNTQETQYF.

V gene TRBV2 combines with J gene TRBJ2-2, with D unclear. This CDR3 region has 12 residues. Trimming left V 6 bases short and J 6 bases short, with 8 bases between. The V gene's germline CDR1 is SNHLY and CDR2 FYNNEI. For the CDR3, the DNA is TGTGCCAGCAGAGGCGGCCCCGGGGAGCTGTTTTTT. Translation: CASRGGPGELFF.

This rearrangement joins TRBV5-8 to TRBJ1-1; possible D gene TRBD1, 5 bases. This CDR3 has 15 residues. Germline loops: CDR1 SGHTS, CDR2 YDEGEE. Trimming took off 0 bases at V and 4 bases at J, with 13 bases between the two ends. CDR3 protein: CASSLAVGGVTEAFF. The CDR3 DNA is TGTGCCAGCAGCTTGGCGGTCGGAGGGGTCACTGAAGCTTTCTTT.

This clone was found a few times. The chain has TRBV2 and TRBJ2-7; D not certain. V lost 2 bases, J lost 0 bases, and 8 bases lay in between. CDR1 and CDR2 (germline): SNHLY, FYNNEI. The CDR3 runs to 14 residues. In DNA form, the CDR3 reads TGTGCCAGCAGTGAACAGGCGATCTCCTACGAGCAGTACTTC. It codes for CASSEQAISYEQYF.

This clone was observed once. The chain employs TRBV24-1 and TRBJ2-5; 9 nucleotides match TRBD1. The V gene's germline CDR1 is KGHDR and CDR2 SFDVKD. The CDR3 covers 13 residues. V lost 7 bases and J lost 5; bases outside the gene matches: 4. CDR3 amino acids: CATRQGAGETQYF. CDR3 nucleotide sequence: TGTGCCACCAGACAGGGGGCGGGGGAGACCCAGTACTTC.

This clone was observed a few times. The chain is built from TRBV7-2 and TRBJ2-3, with D hard to call. Per the germline V gene, CDR1 is SGHTA and CDR2 is FQGNSA. The CDR3 is 15 amino acids. Trimming removed 5 bases at V and 2 bases at J, with 14 bases between. In DNA, the CDR3 is TGTGCCAGCAGCCCCTCCTACTTAGACACAGATACGCAGTATTTT. As protein: CASSPSYLDTDTQYF.

The chain couples TRBV5-8 to TRBJ1-2; 9 bases map to TRBD1. J lost 12 bases, V lost 4 bases, and 7 bases had no gene match. This CDR3 comprises 12 residues. Looked up from germline, CDR1 is SGHTS and CDR2 is YDEGEE. CDR3 loop: CASSRQDRGDTF. In DNA form, the CDR3 reads TGTGCCAGCAGCCGACAGGACAGGGGAGACACCTTC.

The V gene is TRBV27, the J gene TRBJ2-5, with 15 positions matching TRBD2. Germline CDR1 reads MNHEY; CDR2 reads SMNVEV (reference sequence). This CDR3 is built from 17 residues. Trimming cost V 0 bases and J 7 bases; bases outside gene matches: 6. The CDR3 sequence: CASSLSGTSGGSGTQYF. Here the CDR3 DNA reads TGTGCCAGCAGTTTATCTGGGACTAGCGGGGGGTCGGGGACCCAGTACTTC.

V gene TRBV3-1 (or the pseudogene TRBV3-2) combines with J gene TRBJ1-2; no clear D. Between the trimmed V and J ends, which lost 5 bases and 3 bases, there was a span of 16 bases. The CDR3 has 15 amino acids. CDR1 and CDR2 (germline): LGHDT, YNNKEL (reference sequence). This chain's CDR3 is CASSSLGVAHYGYTF. The CDR3, as DNA: TGTGCCAGCAGCAGCCTAGGTGTTGCCCACTATGGCTACACCTTC.

The genes are TRBV6-5 and TRBJ1-2, with a weak D call TRBD1 (5 bases). Trimming took off 2 bases at V and 8 bases at J, with 12 bases between the two ends. Germline assignment: CDR1 MNHEY and CDR2 SVGAGI. CDR3 length equals 13 residues. The CDR3 loop reads CASSYAGGEGYTF. CDR3 coding DNA: TGTGCCAGCAGTTACGCCGGGGGGGAAGGCTACACCTTC.

J is TRBJ1-5 and V is TRBV19, with TRBD1 matching over 10 bases. The germline V gene has CDR1 LNHDA and CDR2 SQIVND (reference sequence). The CDR3 length is 14 residues. Germline trimming cut 5 bases from V and 4 bases from J; bases unmatched to any gene: 2. The CDR3 protein is CASSRTGGNQPQHF. The CDR3 region has the DNA TGTGCCAGTAGTCGGACAGGGGGAAATCAGCCCCAGCATTTT. The full variable domain, completed using reference TRBV19 and TRBJ1-5, is DGGITQSPKYLFRKEGQNVTLSCEQNLNHDAMYWYRQDPGQGLRLIYYSQIVNDFQKGDIAEGYSVSREKKESFPLTVTSAQKNPTAFYLCASSRTGGNQPQHFGDGTRLSIL.